Below, 32 T cell receptor beta chains from the same sample are listed, as sequenced in a study of CD4 T cells in relation to SARS-CoV-2 and coronaviruses. The antigens for these receptors are not known. Before the COVID-19 pandemic, during about 2011-2019, CD4+ T cells were taken from unexposed donors. The cells were cultured for under 13 days before CD4+ T cells were isolated. The protocol was immunoSEQ multiplex PCR, while the TCRdb copy is restricted to in-frame clones and leaves out a portion. The sample lists around 20,000 clones; about 74% were seen once. Source material: CD4+ T cells from PBMCs, cultured in vitro. These receptors all come from a human donor in good health.

V gene TRBV11-1 combines with J gene TRBJ1-1; D call uncertain. The CDR3 length is 12 residues. Germline V gene sequence: CDR1 SGHAT, CDR2 FQDESV (reference sequence). With 3 bases removed from V and 5 bases from J, the gap between germline ends came to 7 bases. The DNA for the CDR3 is TGTGCCAGCAGCTTGGGTCGAACTGAAGCTTTCTTT. It codes for CASSLGRTEAFF. The variable domain in full, with the rest retrieved from reference TRBV11-1 and TRBJ1-1, is EAEVAQSPRYKITEKSQAVAFWCDPISGHATLYWYRQILGQGPELLVQFQDESVVDDSQLPKDRFSAERLKGVDSTLKIQPAELGDSAMYLCASSLGRTEAFFGQGTRLTVV.

The chain employs TRBV28 and TRBJ1-2; D uncertain. CDR3 length equals 12 residues. CDR1 and CDR2 (germline): MDHEN, SYDVKM. Trimming left V 5 bases short and J 8 bases short, with 12 bases between. The CDR3 reads CASSPYLGGYTF. The CDR3 DNA sequence: TGTGCCAGCAGTCCCTACCTGGGCGGCTACACCTTC.

This chain's CDR3 is CASSLGILRKGEDEQFF. The CDR3 DNA is TGCGCCAGCAGCTTGGGGATACTAAGGAAGGGAGAGGATGAGCAGTTCTTC. The chain uses TRBV5-1 and TRBJ2-1, with D possibly TRBD2 on 5 matching bases. The CDR3 contains 17 residues. CDR1 and CDR2 (germline): SGHRS, YFSETQ. Between the trimmed V and J ends, which lost 0 bases and 8 bases, there was a span of 21 bases.

The chain carries TRBV3-1 (or the pseudogene TRBV3-2) and TRBJ2-1; 13 positions agree with TRBD2. V was clipped by 3 bases and J by 10 bases; unmatched bases: 6. CDR1 and CDR2 from the germline V gene are LGHDT and YNNKEL (reference sequence). The CDR3 runs 15 residues. This CDR3 is CASSHGLAGAGEQFF. Written as DNA, the CDR3 is TGTGCCAGCAGCCACGGACTAGCGGGAGCAGGCGAGCAGTTCTTC.

This clone was recorded once. The J gene is TRBJ1-3, the V gene TRBV7-8; unclear D gene. Germline V gene data show CDR1 as SGHVS and CDR2 as FQNEAQ. This CDR3 region has 17 residues. The V end lost 5 bases, the J end lost 2 bases, and 19 bases lay between the germline ends. The CDR3 reads CASSVLPGPQTGNTIYF. As DNA, the CDR3 is TGTGCCAGCAGCGTATTACCGGGCCCGCAAACTGGAAACACCATATATTTT.

The chain combines TRBV25-1 with TRBJ2-5; possible D gene TRBD2, 7 bases. The CDR3 totals 14 residues. Trimming stripped 4 bases from V and 5 bases from J, with 14 bases between. Germline V lookup: CDR1 MGHDK, CDR2 SYGVNS. DNA for the CDR3: TGTGCCAGCAGTGGTTGGGGGGGGCGGGAGACCCAGTACTTC. This gives the protein CASSGWGGRETQYF.

The genes are TRBV30 and TRBJ2-1; TRBD2 is a possible D gene (6 bases). Germline loops: CDR1 GTSNPN, CDR2 SVGIG (reference sequence). V lost 0 bases to trimming and J lost 9 bases, with 15 bases between them. CDR3 length: 14 residues. The CDR3 is CAWSVSTSFSEQFF. The CDR3 DNA follows: TGTGCCTGGAGTGTCTCAACTAGCTTTAGTGAGCAGTTCTTC.

The chain joins TRBV28 to TRBJ1-1; no clear D gene. The germline V gene has CDR1 MDHEN and CDR2 SYDVKM. The CDR3 extends over 11 amino acids. V was pared by 8 bases and J by 4 bases, with 8 bases between. CDR3: CASDVGTEAFF. CDR3 nucleotide sequence: TGTGCCAGCGATGTGGGCACTGAAGCTTTCTTT. The variable domain in full, with the rest retrieved from reference TRBV28 and TRBJ1-1, is DVKVTQSSRYLVKRTGEKVFLECVQDMDHENMFWYRQDPGLGLRLIYFSYDVKMKEKGDIPEGYSVSREKKERFSLILESASTNQTSMYLCASDVGTEAFFGQGTRLTVV.

This clone showed up just a few times. The chain links TRBV5-1 to TRBJ2-2; the D gene could be TRBD1 or TRBD2 (5 bases each). The CDR3 covers 18 residues. Trimming removed 0 bases at V and 3 bases at J, with 18 bases between. The V gene's germline CDR1 is SGHRS and CDR2 YFSETQ. CDR3 residues: CASSLVVGEPEYTGELFF. CDR3 nucleotide sequence: TGCGCCAGCAGCTTGGTGGTGGGGGAACCCGAGTACACCGGGGAGCTGTTTTTT.

V and J are TRBV28 and TRBJ1-6, with D unresolved. The germline V gene encodes CDR1 MDHEN and CDR2 SYDVKM. Trimming left V 3 bases short and J 5 bases short, with 8 bases between. There are 14 residues in the CDR3. The CDR3 sequence is CASSLAIHNSPLHF. The CDR3 DNA follows: TGTGCCAGCAGTTTGGCTATTCATAATTCACCCCTCCACTTT.

This clone was found once. The chain combines TRBV12-3 or TRBV12-4 with TRBJ2-3; D gene uncertain. This CDR3 contains 11 residues. V lost 4 bases and J 6 bases, leaving 5 bases between the germline ends. The CDR3 region is CASSSTDTQYF. In DNA, the CDR3 is TGTGCCAGCAGTTCGACCGATACGCAGTATTTT.

This chain uses TRBV5-1 with TRBJ1-1, with D uncertain. CDR3 length equals 14 residues. V was shortened by 0 bases and J by 0 bases, with 6 bases between the two germline ends. Germline V gene sequence: CDR1 SGHRS, CDR2 YFSETQ. CDR3: CASSLAAVNTEAFF. The CDR3 nucleotides are TGCGCCAGCAGCTTGGCGGCAGTGAACACTGAAGCTTTCTTT. Supplemented by reference TRBV5-1 and TRBJ1-1, the full variable domain reads KAGVTQTPRYLIKTRGQQVTLSCSPISGHRSVSWYQQTPGQGLQFLFEYFSETQRNKGNFPGRFSGRQFSNSRSEMNVSTLELGDSALYLCASSLAAVNTEAFFGQGTRLTVV.

The CDR3 DNA sequence: TGTGCCAGCAGTTTGGGGTCTAGCGGGACCGGGGAGCTGTTTTTT. Translation: CASSLGSSGTGELFF. The rearrangement links TRBV28 to TRBJ2-2, with 8 bases matching TRBD2. V lost 3 bases and J lost 5; bases outside the gene matches: 5. The CDR3 length is 15 residues. Germline V CDR1 and CDR2: MDHEN, SYDVKM.

J is TRBJ2-2 and V is TRBV19; the D gene is possibly TRBD1 (6 bases). CDR1 is LNHDA, CDR2 SQIVND, per germline (reference sequence). The V end lost 1 base, the J end lost 1 base, and 16 bases lay between the germline ends. The CDR3 covers 18 residues. CDR3 protein: CASSIGGLGGVNTGELFF. The DNA for the CDR3 is TGTGCCAGTAGTATAGGGGGCCTTGGGGGCGTGAACACCGGGGAGCTGTTTTTT.

V is TRBV5-5 and J is TRBJ1-1; 7 bases line up with TRBD1. V lost 1 base to trimming and J lost 3 bases; unmatched junction nucleotides: 9. The CDR3 extends over 16 amino acids. The germline V gene encodes CDR1 SGHKS and CDR2 YYEKEE (reference sequence). The CDR3 here is CASSLIKTGLYTEAFF. In nucleotides, the CDR3 is TGTGCCAGCAGCTTGATCAAGACAGGGCTGTACACTGAAGCTTTCTTT.

V usage is TRBV20-1 and J usage is TRBJ2-7, with 14 bases lining up with TRBD2. The CDR3 runs to 18 residues. Germline CDR1 is DFQATT and CDR2 is SNEGSKA (reference sequence). The V gene end was trimmed by 3 bases and the J gene end by 3 bases; junction bases not matched to a gene: 13. In nucleotides, the CDR3 is TGCAGTGCTAGTGGTGCCGGGACTAGCGGGAGTACCGTCTACGAGCAGTACTTC. Translation: CSASGAGTSGSTVYEQYF.

The J gene is TRBJ1-1, the V gene TRBV30; D is perhaps TRBD1 (5 bases). Germline CDR1 reads GTSNPN; CDR2 reads SVGIG (reference sequence). Trimming cost V 3 bases and J 7 bases, with 12 bases left between them. The CDR3 contains 12 residues. CDR3 nucleotides: TGTGCCTGGAGCGGGGGGATCGGTGAAGCTTTCTTT. This codes for CAWSGGIGEAFF. The variable domain in full, with the rest retrieved from reference TRBV30 and TRBJ1-1, is SQTIHQWPATLVQPVGSPLSLECTVEGTSNPNLYWYRQAAGRGLQLLFYSVGIGQISSEVPQNLSASRPQDRQFILSSKKLLLSDSGFYLCAWSGGIGEAFFGQGTRLTVV.

Only a few counts were recorded for this clone. The J gene is TRBJ1-6, the V gene TRBV5-8; possible D gene TRBD1, 5 bases. The CDR3 sequence is 15 residues long. Trimming pared 0 bases from V and 9 bases from J, leaving 13 bases between. CDR1 is SGHTS, CDR2 YDEGEE, per germline. Here the CDR3 reads CASSLDFLRGSPLHF. CDR3 DNA: TGTGCCAGCAGCTTGGATTTTCTAAGGGGTTCACCCCTCCACTTT.

The gene calls are TRBV19 and TRBJ2-7; possibly TRBD2 for D (6 bases). The CDR3 covers 15 residues. Trimming removed 7 bases at V and 7 bases at J, with 23 bases between. Germline CDR1 is LNHDA and CDR2 is SQIVND (reference sequence). The CDR3: CASKRAASEPSEQYF. The CDR3 DNA sequence: TGTGCCAGTAAGAGGGCGGCTAGCGAGCCATCTGAGCAGTACTTC.

The chain has TRBV18 and TRBJ2-1, with a possible D match to TRBD1 (6 bases). V lost 4 bases to trimming and J lost 15 bases, with 16 bases between them. This CDR3 comprises 12 residues. CDR1 and CDR2 (germline): KGHSH, LQKENI. The CDR3 DNA follows: TGTGCCAGCTCACGGGCCAGGGACACCTCGTTCTTC. Its translation: CASSRARDTSFF.

This clone was observed a few times. CDR3: CASSLPARAGGYGYTF. For the CDR3, the DNA is TGTGCCAGCAGCTTACCGGCCAGGGCCGGGGGCTATGGCTACACCTTC. The V call is TRBV7-9, the J call TRBJ1-2, with D possibly matching TRBD1 (5 bases). Trimming cost V 2 bases and J 4 bases, with 17 bases left between them. The germline V gene has CDR1 SEHNR and CDR2 FQNEAQ (reference sequence). The CDR3 length is 16 residues.

This clone turned up a few times. This chain connects TRBV5-1 to TRBJ1-1; 8 nucleotides line up with TRBD1. V was clipped by 4 bases and J by 0 bases; unmatched bases: 5. Germline assignment: CDR1 SGHRS and CDR2 YFSETQ. The CDR3 extends over 15 amino acids. As DNA, the CDR3 is TGCGCCAGCAGCGGAACCAGGGGGCTGAACACTGAAGCTTTCTTT. This gives the protein CASSGTRGLNTEAFF.

V is TRBV13 and J is TRBJ2-7, with D possibly being TRBD1 (6 bases). Trimming took 4 bases from V and 4 from J, leaving 20 bases between them. Germline CDR1 and CDR2: PRHDT and FYEKMQ (reference sequence). The CDR3 runs 16 residues. This CDR3 reads CASSSDPMTGPYEQYF. Here the CDR3 DNA reads TGTGCCAGCAGCTCGGATCCTATGACAGGACCGTACGAGCAGTACTTC.

The chain joins TRBV7-9 to TRBJ1-1; the D is unclear. The CDR3 totals 14 residues. With 2 bases removed from V and 7 bases from J, the gap between germline ends came to 14 bases. Germline V gene sequence: CDR1 SEHNR, CDR2 FQNEAQ (reference sequence). This CDR3 is CASSLNVSPGEAFF. DNA for the CDR3: TGTGCCAGCAGCTTAAACGTCAGTCCCGGTGAAGCTTTCTTT.

The rearrangement links TRBV30 to TRBJ1-1, with D uncertain. The V and J ends lost 3 bases and 11 bases respectively, with 16 bases between them. CDR1 and CDR2 from the germline V gene are GTSNPN and SVGIG (reference sequence). This CDR3 is built from 12 residues. CDR3 nucleotides: TGTGCCTGGAGAGGTGACGGACGAAGGGCTTTCTTT. It yields the protein CAWRGDGRRAFF.

This clone is a singleton in its sample. The rearrangement links TRBV6-4 to TRBJ2-2; D possibly matches TRBD1 or TRBD2 (5 bases each). Germline loops: CDR1 MRHNA, CDR2 SNTAGT. The CDR3 has 14 residues. V was pared by 0 bases and J by 3 bases, with 5 bases between. The CDR3 spells CASSDSGDTGELFF. The DNA of the CDR3 is TGTGCCAGCAGTGACTCGGGGGACACCGGGGAGCTGTTTTTT.

The chain links TRBV28 to TRBJ2-3, with 8 bases that match TRBD1. CDR1 and CDR2 from the germline V gene are MDHEN and SYDVKM. The trim removed 11 bases at V and 4 bases at J, leaving 14 bases unmatched. CDR3 size: 15 residues. CDR3 DNA: TGTGCCTCCTTTCGTACCAGGGGGCTCCCAGATACGCAGTATTTT. It is translated as CASFRTRGLPDTQYF.

CDR3 amino acids: CASSPSLGYEQYF. Here the CDR3 DNA reads TGTGCCAGCAGCCCAAGTCTGGGCTACGAGCAGTACTTC. The V and J genes are TRBV7-2 and TRBJ2-7; D not resolved. CDR1 is SGHTA, CDR2 FQGNSA, per germline. The length of the CDR3 is 13 residues. Trimming pared 5 bases from V and 3 bases from J, leaving 11 bases between.

In DNA, the CDR3 is TGCGCCAGCAGCTTGGCCCAAGGGTCGACCACAGATACGCAGTATTTT. It specifies CASSLAQGSTTDTQYF. V gene TRBV5-1 combines with J gene TRBJ2-3, with D unclear. Trimming took off 0 bases at V and 2 bases at J, with 13 bases between the two ends. CDR1 is SGHRS and CDR2 is YFSETQ in the germline V gene. The CDR3 consists of 16 residues. Supplemented by reference TRBV5-1 and TRBJ2-3, the full variable domain reads KAGVTQTPRYLIKTRGQQVTLSCSPISGHRSVSWYQQTPGQGLQFLFEYFSETQRNKGNFPGRFSGRQFSNSRSEMNVSTLELGDSALYLCASSLAQGSTTDTQYFGPGTRLTVL.

This clone has a single count. This chain uses TRBV7-9 with TRBJ2-7; 8 nucleotides align to TRBD1. Germline CDR1 reads SEHNR; CDR2 reads FQNEAQ (reference sequence). The CDR3 length is 16 residues. Germline trimming cut 3 bases from V and 4 bases from J; bases unmatched to any gene: 11. The CDR3 DNA reads as TGTGCCAGCAGCTTCTTGAGGGGACAGGTAGAGTACGAGCAGTACTTC. This gives the protein CASSFLRGQVEYEQYF. Complete variable domain (other parts from reference TRBV7-9 and TRBJ2-7): DTGVSQNPRHKITKRGQNVTFRCDPISEHNRLYWYRQTLGQGPEFLTYFQNEAQLEKSRLLSDRFSAERPKGSFSTLEIQRTEQGDSAMYLCASSFLRGQVEYEQYFGPGTRLTVT.

This chain uses TRBV10-3 with TRBJ1-5; 7 positions match TRBD1. V lost 5 bases and J lost 1; bases outside the gene matches: 8. The CDR3 extends over 16 amino acids. Germline V gene sequence: CDR1 ENHRY, CDR2 SYGVKD. CDR3 bases: TGTGCCATCAGTAAAACCCCAGGGGGAAGCAATCAGCCCCAGCATTTT. Its protein product is CAISKTPGGSNQPQHF.

The rearrangement joins TRBV7-6 to TRBJ2-3, with 9 bases that match TRBD2. CDR3 length: 13 residues. V was clipped by 11 bases and J by 4 bases; unmatched bases: 7. Germline V gene lookup returns CDR1 SGHVS and CDR2 FNYEAQ. CDR3 nucleotides: TGTGCCTCGGCGGGAGGGCCGTCAGATACGCAGTATTTT. Encoded protein: CASAGGPSDTQYF.